The source of this T cell receptor beta chain is a study of blood T cell repertoires in COVID-19. This clone occurred once. Original analysis: Estimated nucleated cell counts came from reference gene primer amplification. Generated by immunoSEQ multiplex PCR, the TCRdb table keeps only in-frame clones and is missing some. V and J calls and clone size come straight from that table; D and trimming were deduced from the DNA. The sample has about 160,000 clones; roughly 82% are singletons. Material for sequencing was peripheral blood. The TCR comes from a woman in her thirties or forties with COVID-19, enrolled during active disease.

The CDR3 DNA reads as TGTGCCAGCAGCACCCTGCGGGTGGGACTAGCGGGGAAATACGAGCAGTACGTC. This gives the protein CASSTLRVGLAGKYEQYV. The V and J genes are TRBV7-3 and TRBJ2-7, with 13 bases aligning to TRBD2. With 5 bases clipped from V and 4 bases from J, the junction kept 14 bases outside the gene matches. From germline, CDR1 is SGHTA and CDR2 FQGTGA. The CDR3 is 18 amino acids.